This T cell receptor (beta chain) was retrieved from a study of shared clonotypes between healthy human individuals. Germline lookup yields CDR1 LNHDA and CDR2 SQIVND (reference sequence). V dropped 4 bases and J dropped 0 bases, with 14 bases sitting between them. The CDR3 is 16 amino acids. CD45RO-negative, CCR7-selected cells formed the naive CD8 fraction, which excluded terminally differentiated effector memory CD45RA+ cells. Genomic DNA belonging to each subset was distributed in equal measure over several immunoSEQ plates. Assay used: immunoSEQ multiplex PCR; TCRdb lists only in-frame clones, some missing. The table has roughly 810,000 clones, 90% to 98% seen once.

The chain joins TRBV19 to TRBJ2-3, with a tentative D call TRBD2 (5 bases). The TCR was taken from a man aged 25-45 years in good health. Sequenced input: naive CD8+ T cells sorted from blood. CDR3 protein: CASSREWRLSTDTQYF. DNA of the CDR3: TGTGCCAGTAGTAGAGAATGGAGGCTTAGCACAGATACGCAGTATTTT.